Each of the 15 T cell receptor beta chains below was sequenced from the same sample in a study of blood T cell repertoires in COVID-19. Using immunoSEQ multiplex PCR, the repertoire was profiled, and TCRdb retains in-frame clones only, with some absent. The sample contains hundreds of thousands of clones, about nine tenths of which appear only once. Sequenced material: peripheral blood. The source is a woman in her fifties or sixties with COVID-19, enrolled during active disease.

The table lists this clone with a few counts. This chain joins TRBV25-1 and TRBJ2-2; weak D call: TRBD1 (6 bases). With 4 bases removed from V and 7 bases from J, the gap between germline ends came to 13 bases. In germline, CDR1 is MGHDK, CDR2 SYGVNS. The CDR3 is 14 residues long. The CDR3 sequence is CASSVGHHGGELFF. The CDR3 DNA reads as TGTGCCAGCAGTGTGGGACATCATGGCGGGGAGCTGTTTTTT.

The table lists this clone with a few counts. The chain is built from TRBV7-2 and TRBJ2-1; tentative D call: TRBD2 (5 bases). Germline V gives CDR1 SGHTA, CDR2 FQGNSA. The CDR3 runs to 15 residues. Trimming pared 5 bases from V and 0 bases from J, leaving 11 bases between. The CDR3 DNA sequence: TGTGCCAGCAGCGGAGGAGCGACCTCCTACAATGAGCAGTTCTTC. This gives the protein CASSGGATSYNEQFF.

The V call is TRBV5-4, the J call TRBJ1-3, with a tentative D call TRBD1 (6 bases). V lost 1 base to trimming and J lost 4 bases, with 15 bases between them. This CDR3 spans 16 amino acids. Per germline, CDR1 SGHNT and CDR2 YYREEE (reference sequence). CDR3 bases: TGTGCCAGCAGCTTGTACCAGGGGATGGACGGAAACACCATATATTTT. Residues: CASSLYQGMDGNTIYF.

This chain uses TRBV30 with TRBJ1-6, with 11 bases matching TRBD1. Germline CDR1 and CDR2: GTSNPN and SVGIG (reference sequence). Unmatched junction bases numbered 5, after V lost 4 bases and J lost 0 bases. The CDR3 totals 17 residues. CDR3 DNA sequence: TGTGCCTGGAATCGGGACAGGGGGGACTCCTATAATTCACCCCTCCACTTT. Its protein product is CAWNRDRGDSYNSPLHF. Based on the CDR3 plus reference TRBV30 and TRBJ1-6, the full variable domain is SQTIHQWPATLVQPVGSPLSLECTVEGTSNPNLYWYRQAAGRGLQLLFYSVGIGQISSEVPQNLSASRPQDRQFILSSKKLLLSDSGFYLCAWNRDRGDSYNSPLHFGNGTRLTVT.

Concerning this clone: At one boundary the junction diverges from the germline segment, which might be a read error. The V and J genes are TRBV6-5 and TRBJ2-5, with D perhaps TRBD1 (6 bases). Germline V CDR1 and CDR2: MNHEY, SVGAGI. This CDR3 contains 12 residues. As DNA, the CDR3 is TGTGCCAGCAGTTTACAGGGTTCCCCCCTCCACTTC. Amino acid sequence: CASSLQGSPLHF.

The chain has TRBV18 and TRBJ2-7; 7 bases agree with TRBD2. This CDR3 has 17 residues. The germline V gene encodes CDR1 KGHSH and CDR2 LQKENI. V trimming: 0 bases; J trimming: 1 base; junction bases outside the gene matches: 9. The CDR3 loop reads CASSPPVGGGHSYEQYF. The CDR3 coding sequence is TGTGCCAGCTCACCACCGGTGGGGGGAGGGCATTCCTACGAGCAGTACTTC.

The chain recombines TRBV9 with TRBJ1-2; D possibly corresponds to TRBD1 (5 bases). CDR1 is SGDLS and CDR2 is YYNGEE in the germline V gene. The CDR3 runs 14 residues. Trimming pared 0 bases from V and 6 bases from J, leaving 12 bases between. CDR3 nucleotide sequence: TGTGCCAGCAGCGTAGCGGCAGGGAATAATGGCTACACCTTC. It codes for CASSVAAGNNGYTF. The whole variable domain, filled in from reference TRBV9 and TRBJ1-2, reads DSGVTQTPKHLITATGQRVTLRCSPRSGDLSVYWYQQSLDQGLQFLIQYYNGEERAKGNILERFSAQQFPDLHSELNLSSLELGDSALYFCASSVAAGNNGYTFGSGTRLTVV.

CDR3 nucleotide sequence: TGTGCCAGCAGTGTCCGGGACAGGGGGCTTCGGTTCGGCAATGAGCAGTTCTTC. Amino acids: CASSVRDRGLRFGNEQFF. The chain recombines TRBV6-1 with TRBJ2-1; 12 bases agree with TRBD1. J gave up 6 bases and V 4 bases, and 13 bases lay outside the gene matches. This CDR3 has 18 residues. The germline gives CDR1 MNHNS, CDR2 SASEGT.

This chain links TRBV19 with TRBJ1-5, with TRBD1 as a possible D gene (5 bases). Deletions cut 7 bases from V and 7 bases from J, with 17 bases between. The CDR3 length is 14 residues. CDR1 and CDR2 from the germline V gene are LNHDA and SQIVND (reference sequence). In DNA, the CDR3 is TGTGCCAGTACGGGGGGAGAGGTAAGCCAGCCCCAGCATTTT. It encodes CASTGGEVSQPQHF.

This clone appeared once. V usage is TRBV7-2 and J usage is TRBJ1-1; possible D gene TRBD1, 5 bases. This CDR3 has 16 residues. V lost 4 bases and J lost 3, with 18 bases in between. Germline loops: CDR1 SGHTA, CDR2 FQGNSA. This CDR3 reads CASSSHRLGEDTEAFF. CDR3 in DNA: TGTGCCAGCAGCTCCCACAGGCTGGGCGAGGACACTGAAGCTTTCTTT.

This clone came up once. The gene calls are TRBV19 and TRBJ1-2; 9 bases line up with TRBD1. There are 15 residues in the CDR3. Germline V gene data show CDR1 as LNHDA and CDR2 as SQIVND (reference sequence). The J segment lost 7 bases and the V segment lost 6 bases, leaving 12 bases of the junction unmatched. CDR3 sequence: CASRRPGQGEGGYTF. CDR3 DNA: TGTGCCAGTAGGAGACCGGGACAGGGTGAAGGTGGCTACACCTTC.

The rearrangement links TRBV30 to TRBJ1-6; tentatively, D is TRBD1 (6 bases). V lost 7 bases and J lost 7, with 11 bases in between. CDR1 GTSNPN and CDR2 SVGIG come from the germline V gene (reference sequence). There are 12 residues in the CDR3. DNA of the CDR3: TGTGCCTACAGGGTAGAAAATTCACCCCTCCACTTT. This sequence encodes CAYRVENSPLHF. The complete variable domain, with remaining parts taken from reference TRBV30 and TRBJ1-6, reads SQTIHQWPATLVQPVGSPLSLECTVEGTSNPNLYWYRQAAGRGLQLLFYSVGIGQISSEVPQNLSASRPQDRQFILSSKKLLLSDSGFYLCAYRVENSPLHFGNGTRLTVT.

The chain combines TRBV7-9 with TRBJ2-7, with D possibly TRBD2 on 6 matching bases. V was shortened by 5 bases and J by 0 bases, with 17 bases between the two germline ends. The length of the CDR3 is 16 residues. Germline V gene sequence: CDR1 SEHNR, CDR2 FQNEAQ (reference sequence). CDR3 sequence: CASSPPSAEFSYEQYF. As DNA, the CDR3 is TGTGCCAGCAGCCCCCCTAGCGCAGAGTTCTCCTACGAGCAGTACTTC.

The chain combines TRBV18 with TRBJ1-2; the match to TRBD1 covers 8 bases. From germline, CDR1 is KGHSH and CDR2 LQKENI. V lost 3 bases and J lost 3; bases outside the gene matches: 3. This CDR3 spans 14 amino acids. The CDR3 spells CASSPDRVDYGYTF. The DNA of the CDR3 is TGTGCCAGCTCACCGGACAGGGTGGACTATGGCTACACCTTC.

The sample holds one count of this clone. The rearrangement uses TRBV7-8 and TRBJ1-1; 7 nucleotides align to TRBD1. Trimming removed 3 bases from V and 5 bases from J; junction bases left unmatched: 6. In germline, CDR1 is SGHVS, CDR2 FQNEAQ. The CDR3 totals 14 residues. The CDR3 sequence is CASSFAGQQTEAFF. The CDR3 region has the DNA TGTGCCAGCAGCTTCGCGGGACAGCAAACTGAAGCTTTCTTT.